The source of this TCR beta chain is a study of OX40 agonist ivuxolimab in advanced cancers. V was pared by 6 bases and J by 5 bases, with 14 bases between. CDR1 and CDR2 (germline): SQVTM, ANQGSEA. CDR3 length: 12 residues. The assay was immunoSEQ multiplex PCR, and TCRdb's table has in-frame clones only and misses some. The data show 65,000 to 95,000 clones, about 89% seen once. The V gene is TRBV29-1, the J gene TRBJ2-7; D is possibly TRBD1 (8 bases). The source material was CD4+ or CD8+ T cells sorted from blood, sampled in a trial of the OX40 agonist ivuxolimab. This TCR was sampled from an adult with an advanced solid tumor such as melanoma, head and neck, liver or kidney cancer. CDR3 sequence (DNA): TGCAGCGTGACAGGGGCGGGAGACGAGCAGTACTTC. Translation: CSVTGAGDEQYF.